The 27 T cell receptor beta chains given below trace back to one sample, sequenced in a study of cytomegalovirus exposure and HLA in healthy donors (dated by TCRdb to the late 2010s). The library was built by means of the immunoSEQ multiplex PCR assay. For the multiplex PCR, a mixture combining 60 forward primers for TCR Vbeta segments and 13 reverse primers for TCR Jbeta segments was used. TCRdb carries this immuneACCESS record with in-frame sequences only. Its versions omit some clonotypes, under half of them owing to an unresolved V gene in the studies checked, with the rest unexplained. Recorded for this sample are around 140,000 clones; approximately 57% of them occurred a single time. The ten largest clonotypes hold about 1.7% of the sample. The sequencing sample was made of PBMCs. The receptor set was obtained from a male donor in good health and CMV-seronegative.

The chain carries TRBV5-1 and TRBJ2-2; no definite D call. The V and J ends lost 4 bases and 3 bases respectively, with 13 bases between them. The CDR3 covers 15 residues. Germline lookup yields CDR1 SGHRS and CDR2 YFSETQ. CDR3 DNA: TGCGCCAGCAGCAAGACGAGGATAGACACCGGGGAGCTGTTTTTT. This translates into CASSKTRIDTGELFF.

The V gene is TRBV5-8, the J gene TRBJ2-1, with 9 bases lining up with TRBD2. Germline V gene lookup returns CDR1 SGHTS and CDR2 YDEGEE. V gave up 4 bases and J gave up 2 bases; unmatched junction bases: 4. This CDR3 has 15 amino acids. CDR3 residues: CASSLASGAYNEQFF. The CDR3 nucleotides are TGTGCCAGCAGCCTTGCTAGCGGGGCCTACAATGAGCAGTTCTTC.

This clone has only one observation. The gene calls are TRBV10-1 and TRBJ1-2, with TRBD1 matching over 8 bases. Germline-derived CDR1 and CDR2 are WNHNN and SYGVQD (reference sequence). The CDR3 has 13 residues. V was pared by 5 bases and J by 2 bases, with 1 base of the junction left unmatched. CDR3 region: CASSRTGNYGYTF. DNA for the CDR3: TGCGCCAGCAGTCGGACAGGGAACTATGGCTACACCTTC.

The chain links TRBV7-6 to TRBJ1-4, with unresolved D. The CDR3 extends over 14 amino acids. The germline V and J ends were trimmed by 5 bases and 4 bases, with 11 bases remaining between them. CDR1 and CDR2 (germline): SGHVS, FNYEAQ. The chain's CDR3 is CASSPSRVNEKLFF. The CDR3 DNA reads TGTGCCAGCAGCCCATCGCGGGTTAATGAAAAACTGTTTTTT.

The DNA for the CDR3 is TGTGCCTGGAACGGGTACCAAGAGACCCAGTACTTC. This translates into CAWNGYQETQYF. The chain recombines TRBV30 with TRBJ2-5; D not certain. Germline V gene lookup returns CDR1 GTSNPN and CDR2 SVGIG (reference sequence). V dropped 4 bases and J dropped 0 bases, with 6 bases sitting between them. This CDR3 has 12 residues.

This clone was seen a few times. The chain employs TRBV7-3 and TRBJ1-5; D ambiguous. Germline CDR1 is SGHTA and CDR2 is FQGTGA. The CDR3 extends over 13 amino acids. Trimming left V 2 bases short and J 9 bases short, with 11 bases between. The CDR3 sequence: CASSLGPQWPQHF. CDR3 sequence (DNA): TGTGCCAGCAGCTTAGGGCCCCAGTGGCCCCAGCATTTT.

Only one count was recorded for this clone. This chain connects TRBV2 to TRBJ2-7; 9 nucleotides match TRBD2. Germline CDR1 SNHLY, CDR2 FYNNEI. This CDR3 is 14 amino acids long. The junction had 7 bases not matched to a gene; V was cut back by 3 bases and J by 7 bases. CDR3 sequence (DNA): TGTGCCAGCAGTGACCCTAGCGGGGCAGGGGAGCAGTACTTC. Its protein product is CASSDPSGAGEQYF.

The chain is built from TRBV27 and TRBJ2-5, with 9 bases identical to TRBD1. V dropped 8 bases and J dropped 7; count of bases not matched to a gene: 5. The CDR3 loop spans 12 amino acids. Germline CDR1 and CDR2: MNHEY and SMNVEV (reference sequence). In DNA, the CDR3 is TGTGCCAGCGGTGACAGGGGGGCGACCCAGTACTTC. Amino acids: CASGDRGATQYF.

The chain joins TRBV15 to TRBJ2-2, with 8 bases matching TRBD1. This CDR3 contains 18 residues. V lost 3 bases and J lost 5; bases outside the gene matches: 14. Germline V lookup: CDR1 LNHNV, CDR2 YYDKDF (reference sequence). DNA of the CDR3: TGTGCCACCAGCAGTGTCCAGGGGGCTCCTCGAGAAACCGGGGAGCTGTTTTTT. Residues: CATSSVQGAPRETGELFF.

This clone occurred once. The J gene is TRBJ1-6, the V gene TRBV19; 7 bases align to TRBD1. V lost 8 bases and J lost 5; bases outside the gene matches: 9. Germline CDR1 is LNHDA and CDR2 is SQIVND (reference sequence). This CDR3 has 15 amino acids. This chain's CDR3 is CASRQQGNDNSPLHF. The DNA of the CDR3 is TGTGCCAGTCGTCAACAGGGGAACGATAATTCACCCCTCCACTTT.

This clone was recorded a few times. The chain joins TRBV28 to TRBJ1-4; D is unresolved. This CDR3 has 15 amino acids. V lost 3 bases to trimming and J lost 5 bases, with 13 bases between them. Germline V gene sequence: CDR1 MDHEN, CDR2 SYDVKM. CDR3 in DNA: TGTGCCAGCAGTTTTCAAAGTACAGTAAATGAAAAACTGTTTTTT. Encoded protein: CASSFQSTVNEKLFF. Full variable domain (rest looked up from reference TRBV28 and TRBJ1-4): DVKVTQSSRYLVKRTGEKVFLECVQDMDHENMFWYRQDPGLGLRLIYFSYDVKMKEKGDIPEGYSVSREKKERFSLILESASTNQTSMYLCASSFQSTVNEKLFFGSGTQLSVL.

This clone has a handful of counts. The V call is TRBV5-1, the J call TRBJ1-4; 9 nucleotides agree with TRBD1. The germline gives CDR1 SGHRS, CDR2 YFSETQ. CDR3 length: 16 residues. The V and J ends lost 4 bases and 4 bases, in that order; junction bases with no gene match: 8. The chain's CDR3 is CASSLFYRGLNEKLFF. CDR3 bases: TGCGCCAGCAGCCTATTTTACAGGGGGCTTAATGAAAAACTGTTTTTT.

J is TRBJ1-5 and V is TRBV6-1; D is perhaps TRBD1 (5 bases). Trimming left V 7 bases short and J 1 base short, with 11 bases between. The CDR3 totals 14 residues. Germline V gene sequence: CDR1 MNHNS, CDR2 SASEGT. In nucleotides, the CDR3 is TGTGCCAGCAATGCTCAGGGCAGCAATCAGCCCCAGCATTTT. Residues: CASNAQGSNQPQHF.

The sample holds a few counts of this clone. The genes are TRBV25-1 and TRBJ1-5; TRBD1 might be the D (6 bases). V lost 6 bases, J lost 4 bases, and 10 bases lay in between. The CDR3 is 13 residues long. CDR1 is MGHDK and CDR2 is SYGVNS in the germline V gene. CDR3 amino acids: CASRGGGNQPQHF. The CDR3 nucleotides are TGTGCCAGCAGAGGGGGGGGAAATCAGCCCCAGCATTTT.

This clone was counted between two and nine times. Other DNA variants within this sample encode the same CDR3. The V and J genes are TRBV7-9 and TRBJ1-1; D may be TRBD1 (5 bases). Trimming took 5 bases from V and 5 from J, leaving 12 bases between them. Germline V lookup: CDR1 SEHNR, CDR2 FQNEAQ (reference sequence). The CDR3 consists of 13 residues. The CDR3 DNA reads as TGTGCCAGCAGCCTAGAGCGGGGGACTGAAGCTTTCTTT. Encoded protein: CASSLERGTEAFF.

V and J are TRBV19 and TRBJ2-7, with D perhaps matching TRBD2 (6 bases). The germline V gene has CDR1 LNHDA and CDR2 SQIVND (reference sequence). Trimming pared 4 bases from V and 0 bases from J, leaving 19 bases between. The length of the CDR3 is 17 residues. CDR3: CASSKVTVLALSYEQYF. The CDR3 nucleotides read TGTGCCAGTAGTAAGGTAACTGTACTAGCCCTCTCCTACGAGCAGTACTTC.

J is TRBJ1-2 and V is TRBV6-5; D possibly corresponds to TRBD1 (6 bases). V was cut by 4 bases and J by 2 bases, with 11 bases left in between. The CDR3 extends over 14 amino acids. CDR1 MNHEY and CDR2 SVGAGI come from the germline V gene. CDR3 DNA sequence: TGTGCCAGCAGTTCCCAGGACAGAAACTATGGCTACACCTTC. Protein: CASSSQDRNYGYTF.

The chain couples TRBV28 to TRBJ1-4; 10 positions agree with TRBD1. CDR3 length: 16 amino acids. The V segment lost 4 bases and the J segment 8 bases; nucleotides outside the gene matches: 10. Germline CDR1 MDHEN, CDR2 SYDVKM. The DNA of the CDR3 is TGTGCCAGCAGTTCGCCTGGGGGGACAGGGGTGGAAAAACTGTTTTTT. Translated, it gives CASSSPGGTGVEKLFF.

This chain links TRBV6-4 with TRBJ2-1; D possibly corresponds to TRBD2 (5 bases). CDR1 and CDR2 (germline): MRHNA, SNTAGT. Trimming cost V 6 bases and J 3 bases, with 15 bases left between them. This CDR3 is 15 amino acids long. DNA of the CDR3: TGTGCCAGCAGCCAGGAGTACGGGGTCTACAATGAGCAGTTCTTC. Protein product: CASSQEYGVYNEQFF.

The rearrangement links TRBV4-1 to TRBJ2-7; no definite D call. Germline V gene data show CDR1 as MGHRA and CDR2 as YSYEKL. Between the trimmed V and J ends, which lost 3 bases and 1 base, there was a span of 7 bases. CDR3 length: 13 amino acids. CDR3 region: CASSHLASYEQYF. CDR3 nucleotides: TGCGCCAGCAGCCACCTCGCGTCCTACGAGCAGTACTTC.

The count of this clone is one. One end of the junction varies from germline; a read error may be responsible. The CDR3 spells CASSLGGGTYQETQYF. The CDR3 region has the DNA TGTGCTAGCAGCTTGGGCGGGGGGACCTACCAAGAGACCCAGTACTTC. This rearrangement joins TRBV7-7 to TRBJ2-5, with 8 nucleotides matching TRBD2. Germline loops: CDR1 SSHAT, CDR2 FNYEAQ (reference sequence). This CDR3 region has 16 residues.

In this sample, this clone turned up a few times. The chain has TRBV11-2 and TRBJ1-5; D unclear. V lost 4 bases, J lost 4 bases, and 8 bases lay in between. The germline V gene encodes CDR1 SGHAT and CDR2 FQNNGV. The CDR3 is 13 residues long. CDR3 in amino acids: CASSYRHNQPQHF. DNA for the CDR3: TGTGCCAGCAGCTACCGACATAATCAGCCCCAGCATTTT.

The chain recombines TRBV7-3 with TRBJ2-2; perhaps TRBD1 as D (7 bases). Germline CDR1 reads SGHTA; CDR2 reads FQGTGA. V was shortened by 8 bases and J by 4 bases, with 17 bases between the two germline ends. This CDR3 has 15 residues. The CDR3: CASAPGGGITGELFF. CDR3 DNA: TGTGCCAGCGCACCAGGGGGAGGTATCACCGGGGAGCTGTTTTTT.

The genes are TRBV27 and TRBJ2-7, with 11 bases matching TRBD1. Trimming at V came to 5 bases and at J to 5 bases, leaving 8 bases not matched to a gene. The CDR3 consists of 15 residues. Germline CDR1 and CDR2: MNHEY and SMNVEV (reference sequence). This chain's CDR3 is CASSRGTGGLNEQYF. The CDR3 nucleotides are TGTGCCAGCAGTAGAGGGACAGGGGGGTTGAACGAGCAGTACTTC.

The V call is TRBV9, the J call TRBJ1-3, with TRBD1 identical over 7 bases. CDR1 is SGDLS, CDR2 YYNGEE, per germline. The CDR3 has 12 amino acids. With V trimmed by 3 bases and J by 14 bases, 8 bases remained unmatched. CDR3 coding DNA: TGTGCCAGCAGCGGGGATGGGACAGTCGTATATTTT. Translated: CASSGDGTVVYF.

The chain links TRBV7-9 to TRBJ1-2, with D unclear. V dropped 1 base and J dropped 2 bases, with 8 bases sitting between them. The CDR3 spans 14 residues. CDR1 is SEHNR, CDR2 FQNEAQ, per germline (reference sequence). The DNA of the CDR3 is TGTGCCAGCAGCTTAGACGCCAGGAACTATGGCTACACCTTC. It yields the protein CASSLDARNYGYTF.

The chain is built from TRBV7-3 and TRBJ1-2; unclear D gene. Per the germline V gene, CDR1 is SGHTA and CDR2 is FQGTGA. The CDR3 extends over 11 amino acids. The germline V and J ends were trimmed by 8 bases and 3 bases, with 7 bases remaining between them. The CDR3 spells CASPEDYGYTF. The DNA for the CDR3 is TGTGCCAGCCCGGAGGACTATGGCTACACCTTC.